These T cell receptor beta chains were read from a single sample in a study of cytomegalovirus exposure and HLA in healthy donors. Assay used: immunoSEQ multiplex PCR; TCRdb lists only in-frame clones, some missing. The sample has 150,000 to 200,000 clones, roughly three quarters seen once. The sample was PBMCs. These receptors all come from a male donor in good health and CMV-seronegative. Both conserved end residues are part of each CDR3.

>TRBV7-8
CASSLVADTQYF
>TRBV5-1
CASSGGQGVYEQYF
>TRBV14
CASSRPGLAAYNEQFF
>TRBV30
CAWSGDRDGYTF
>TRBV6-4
CASSDSLRENTGELFF
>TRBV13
CASSLATSGRAEQFF
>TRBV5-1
CASSRSGQGLEAFF
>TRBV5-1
CASSANPGLAGGAKNIQYF
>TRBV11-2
CASSLFLRRTDTQYF
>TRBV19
CASSMNTGELFF